This T cell receptor beta chain was captured in a study of T cells after yellow fever vaccination. Study-wide results and limits: After the booster, approximately 96% of CD4 and about 90% of CD8 primary-response clones were re-detected. Clonotype sharing between CD4 and CD8 compartments was small. Researchers cautioned that FACS-sorted repertoires could harbor abundant clonotypes contaminating from the bulk population.

TCRdb independently ran MiXCR on the 5' RACE reads; one entry per CDR3 protein. Among about 160,000 distinct CDR3 sequences, 6% to 7.5% were seen once, and the ten largest hold approximately 2.4%. With 4 bases clipped from V and 5 bases from J, the junction kept 10 bases outside the gene matches. The CDR3 is 15 residues long. Germline CDR1 reads MDHEN; CDR2 reads SYDVKM. This clonotype showed up many times. Its specificity is not known. V and J are TRBV28 and TRBJ2-5, with 7 bases lining up with TRBD1. The source of this sequence is a man aged 18 to 29 who received the YFV17D yellow fever vaccine. Sequenced material: CD4+ T cells sorted from PBMCs, taken 5 to 6 days after the first yellow fever vaccination. CDR3 nucleotides: TGTGCCAGCAGTTCCGGATCGGTCAGGGGGGAGACCCAGTACTTC. It translates to CASSSGSVRGETQYF.